This passage covers 9 T cell receptor beta chains from one sample sequenced in a study of blood T cell repertoires in COVID-19 (dated by TCRdb to the early 2020s). Library preparation used the immunoSEQ multiplex PCR assay. TCRdb carries this immuneACCESS record with in-frame sequences only. Its versions omit some clonotypes, under half of them owing to an unresolved V gene in the studies checked, with the rest unexplained. Within this sample are around 150,000 clones, with 80% to 90% of them counted one time only. Of the sample, roughly 3.4% is held by the ten largest clones. The material sequenced was PBMCs or T cells enriched from blood (not recorded which). These receptors were collected from a woman aged 45 to 65 with acute COVID-19.

A few counts support this clone. The chain has TRBV7-9 and TRBJ2-7, with a possible D match to TRBD2 (6 bases). CDR1 SEHNR and CDR2 FQNEAQ come from the germline V gene (reference sequence). The CDR3 spans 16 residues. V was cut by 5 bases and J by 2 bases, with 19 bases left in between. CDR3 nucleotides: TGTGCCAGCAGCCGCCTACTAGCTCTTGAAACCTACGAGCAGTACTTC. It codes for CASSRLLALETYEQYF.

The chain couples TRBV2 to TRBJ2-1; 9 bases fit TRBD1. The CDR3 covers 19 residues. CDR1 is SNHLY, CDR2 FYNNEI, per germline. Trimming removed 6 bases from V and 3 bases from J; junction bases left unmatched: 18. CDR3 bases: TGTGCCAGCAGAGGACAGGGGCCCAAACGTAGACTGGACTACAATGAGCAGTTCTTC. Translated: CASRGQGPKRRLDYNEQFF.

V usage is TRBV27 and J usage is TRBJ2-5; D ambiguous. CDR1 is MNHEY, CDR2 SMNVEV, per germline (reference sequence). This CDR3 has 14 residues. Trimming stripped 4 bases from V and 1 base from J, with 10 bases between. CDR3 DNA: TGTGCCAGCAGTTCCTATGATACCCAAGAGACCCAGTACTTC. Its protein is CASSSYDTQETQYF.

This chain uses TRBV19 with TRBJ2-7, with D perhaps matching TRBD2 (5 bases). Germline loops: CDR1 LNHDA, CDR2 SQIVND (reference sequence). V was shortened by 8 bases and J by 5 bases, with 16 bases between the two germline ends. The CDR3 runs to 13 residues. The CDR3 coding sequence is TGTGCCAGTCGTGGGAGCCTTGGGCACGAGCAGTACTTC. It translates to CASRGSLGHEQYF.

The rearrangement links TRBV7-8 to TRBJ2-2, with unresolved D. The V gene lost 2 bases and the J gene lost 6 bases, with 10 bases spanning the gap. Germline CDR1 is SGHVS and CDR2 is FQNEAQ. CDR3 length: 14 residues. The CDR3 nucleotides are TGTGCCAGCAGCTTAATTTACATCTCCGGGGAGCTGTTTTTT. Translation: CASSLIYISGELFF.

The V call is TRBV3-1 (or the pseudogene TRBV3-2), the J call TRBJ2-7; 8 bases fit TRBD1. Germline V lookup: CDR1 LGHDT, CDR2 YNNKEL (reference sequence). The V and J ends lost 3 bases and 5 bases, in that order; junction bases with no gene match: 6. CDR3 length: 14 amino acids. CDR3 sequence reads: CASSQAGGYDEQYF. DNA for the CDR3: TGTGCCAGCAGCCAGGCAGGGGGCTACGACGAGCAGTACTTC.

This chain connects TRBV11-1 to TRBJ2-7; D gene ambiguous. V was cut by 1 base and J by 0 bases, with 7 bases left in between. The CDR3 runs to 14 residues. Germline CDR1 and CDR2: SGHAT and FQDESV (reference sequence). The CDR3 here is CASSLVTGSYEQYF. CDR3 nucleotides: TGTGCCAGCAGCTTAGTAACGGGCTCCTACGAGCAGTACTTC.

This clone appeared a few times. V and J are TRBV5-6 and TRBJ2-7, with 10 bases aligning to TRBD1. With 3 bases clipped from V and 3 bases from J, the junction kept 6 bases outside the gene matches. The germline gives CDR1 SGHDT, CDR2 YYEEEE. This CDR3 contains 15 residues. As DNA, the CDR3 is TGTGCCAGCAGCTCCTTGGGACAGGGGTACTACGAGCAGTACTTC. Translated, it gives CASSSLGQGYYEQYF.

The chain carries TRBV5-1 and TRBJ1-3, with no clear D. The germline V gene has CDR1 SGHRS and CDR2 YFSETQ. The CDR3 extends over 15 amino acids. The V gene lost 0 bases and the J gene lost 0 bases, with 7 bases spanning the gap. The CDR3 nucleotides read TGCGCCAGCAGCTTGGAACGGTTCTCTGGAAACACCATATATTTT. It encodes CASSLERFSGNTIYF.